The 15 T cell receptor beta chains listed next were all sequenced from one sample in a study of T cell responses to AZD1222 COVID-19 vaccine. Assay used: immunoSEQ multiplex PCR; TCRdb lists only in-frame clones, some missing. The table shows roughly 100,000 clones, with approximately 81% occurring only once. The source material was peripheral blood, sampled on day 0 of AZD1222 vaccination. The receptor source for this set is an adult in good health.

The rearrangement uses TRBV10-1 and TRBJ1-1, with no clear D. The CDR3 length is 14 residues. V was trimmed by 6 bases and J by 1 base, leaving 12 bases between them. Germline V CDR1 and CDR2: WNHNN, SYGVQD (reference sequence). For the CDR3, the DNA is TGCGCCAGCAGCTCAACGGGGTCGAACACTGAAGCTTTCTTT. Protein sequence: CASSSTGSNTEAFF.

The J gene is TRBJ2-7, the V gene TRBV5-4; D is unresolved. V lost 1 base and J 2 bases, leaving 10 bases between the germline ends. This CDR3 contains 14 residues. Germline CDR1 is SGHNT and CDR2 is YYREEE (reference sequence). The CDR3 loop reads CASSLTTSTYEQYV. CDR3 sequence (DNA): TGTGCCAGCAGCTTGACGACGTCCACCTACGAGCAGTACGTC.

The V call is TRBV6-5, the J call TRBJ2-7; TRBD1 or TRBD2 may be the D gene (6 bases each). Trimming took 6 bases from V and 2 from J, leaving 17 bases between them. Germline loops: CDR1 MNHEY, CDR2 SVGAGI. CDR3 length equals 15 residues. The CDR3 reads CASRLGSGATYEQYF. The CDR3 nucleotides are TGTGCCAGCAGACTCGGGTCGGGGGCTACCTACGAGCAGTACTTC.

This clone appeared once. This chain connects TRBV6-5 to TRBJ2-5, with D hard to call. The CDR3 is made up of 15 amino acids. The V gene's germline CDR1 is MNHEY and CDR2 SVGAGI. The ends were cut back, 1 base at V and 5 bases at J, with 14 bases in the middle. This CDR3 is CASSYYSPGQETQYF. The CDR3 bases are TGTGCCAGCAGTTACTACTCTCCGGGTCAGGAGACCCAGTACTTC.

The chain employs TRBV6-5 and TRBJ2-1; D may be TRBD1 or TRBD2 (5 bases each). Germline V gene data show CDR1 as MNHEY and CDR2 as SVGAGI. This CDR3 is built from 16 residues. The germline V and J ends were trimmed by 4 bases and 2 bases, with 15 bases remaining between them. CDR3 region: CASSSPRGATYNEQFF. CDR3 nucleotide sequence: TGTGCCAGCAGTTCCCCAAGGGGAGCTACCTACAATGAGCAGTTCTTC.

The CDR3 spells CASSPGTGVSPLHF. CDR3 sequence (DNA): TGTGCCAGCAGCCCCGGGACAGGGGTTTCACCCCTCCACTTT. The V call is TRBV6-6, the J call TRBJ1-6, with 10 positions matching TRBD1. Germline trimming cut 6 bases from V and 9 bases from J; bases unmatched to any gene: 5. Germline V lookup: CDR1 MNHNY, CDR2 SVGAGI (reference sequence). This CDR3 contains 14 residues.

This clone was counted a single time. The gene calls are TRBV7-9 and TRBJ1-6; possibly TRBD1 for D (6 bases). V dropped 2 bases and J dropped 9 bases, with 11 bases sitting between them. Germline V gene lookup returns CDR1 SEHNR and CDR2 FQNEAQ (reference sequence). This CDR3 is built from 14 residues. DNA for the CDR3: TGTGCCAGCAGCTTATTACAGGGAGGTTCACCCCTCCACTTT. It specifies CASSLLQGGSPLHF.

The J gene is TRBJ2-3, the V gene TRBV6-1; 8 nucleotides match TRBD2. Losses at the gene ends were 4 bases for V and 2 bases for J; bases not matched to a gene: 11. Germline CDR1 MNHNS, CDR2 SASEGT. The CDR3 totals 17 residues. In DNA, the CDR3 is TGTGCCAGCAGTGGCCGCCTCCGGGGGGGGGACACAGATACGCAGTATTTT. It yields the protein CASSGRLRGGDTDTQYF.

CDR3 nucleotide sequence: TGTGCCAGTAGTAGCCCCCGACATAACTATGGCTACACCTTC. Protein product: CASSSPRHNYGYTF. This chain joins TRBV19 and TRBJ1-2; unclear D gene. Trimming stripped 4 bases from V and 1 base from J, with 10 bases between. The CDR3 length is 14 residues. Per germline, CDR1 LNHDA and CDR2 SQIVND (reference sequence).

The chain joins TRBV12-3 or TRBV12-4 to TRBJ1-5; D perhaps matches TRBD1 (5 bases). This CDR3 has 11 residues. The V gene lost 3 bases and the J gene lost 9 bases, with 6 bases spanning the gap. The CDR3 DNA is TGTGCCAGCAGTTTCGGGGGGCCCCAGCATTTT. It is translated as CASSFGGPQHF.

The gene calls are TRBV5-6 and TRBJ2-1, with 8 bases fitting TRBD1. The CDR3 contains 15 residues. Trimming removed 4 bases from V and 4 bases from J; junction bases left unmatched: 7. From germline, CDR1 is SGHDT and CDR2 YYEEEE. The CDR3 nucleotides are TGTGCCAGCAGCACACCGGGACAGGCATACAATGAGCAGTTCTTC. Translated: CASSTPGQAYNEQFF.

This rearrangement joins TRBV27 to TRBJ1-1; D is ambiguous. The CDR3 has 15 residues. V lost 5 bases and J lost 1, with 14 bases in between. Germline V gene sequence: CDR1 MNHEY, CDR2 SMNVEV (reference sequence). The CDR3 bases are TGTGCCAGCAGTCTGTCTAACGCTGGGAACACTGAAGCTTTCTTT. Encoded protein: CASSLSNAGNTEAFF.

This chain uses TRBV28 with TRBJ1-5; D ambiguous. Germline CDR1 MDHEN, CDR2 SYDVKM. CDR3 length: 14 amino acids. V dropped 8 bases and J dropped 4 bases, with 15 bases sitting between them. This CDR3 is CASFTLRTNQPQHF. As DNA, the CDR3 is TGTGCCAGCTTCACACTCCGGACGAATCAGCCCCAGCATTTT.

The gene calls are TRBV2 and TRBJ1-1, with a possible D match to TRBD1 (6 bases). The CDR3 is made up of 15 amino acids. CDR1 SNHLY and CDR2 FYNNEI come from the germline V gene. V gave up 4 bases and J gave up 3 bases, with 15 bases separating them. The CDR3 DNA sequence: TGTGCCAGCAGTGGGGGGCGGGGGCGAGACACTGAAGCTTTCTTT. As protein: CASSGGRGRDTEAFF.

The chain is built from TRBV18 and TRBJ2-3; tentatively, D is TRBD1 (6 bases). The CDR3 extends over 16 amino acids. The germline V gene encodes CDR1 KGHSH and CDR2 LQKENI. The V end lost 6 bases, the J end lost 2 bases, and 18 bases lay between the germline ends. The CDR3 sequence: CASSPYARGVTDTQYF. DNA for the CDR3: TGTGCCAGCTCTCCATATGCCAGGGGCGTCACAGATACGCAGTATTTT.